This is a list of T cell receptor beta chains from one sample in a study of shared clonotypes between healthy human individuals. The protocol was immunoSEQ multiplex PCR, while the TCRdb copy is restricted to in-frame clones and leaves out a portion. This sample yields roughly 600,000 clones, of which more than 95% are seen a single time; approximately 0.3% belongs to the top ten. The material sequenced was naive CD8+ T cells sorted from blood. The receptor set was obtained from a man aged 25-40 years in good health. Both conserved end residues are part of each CDR3. A D gene is named only where the DNA matches it firmly. Some rows have no size entry. The others give once, few or many, or a class for an expanded clone.

V,D,size,length,J,DNA,CDR3
TRBV2,-,-,13,TRBJ2-7,TGTGCCAGCAGTGAGGAGGTGTCCTACGAGCAGTACTTC,CASSEEVSYEQYF
TRBV5-6,-,-,14,TRBJ2-4,TGTGCCAGCAGCACAGGACTAGCCAAAAACATTCAGTACTTC,CASSTGLAKNIQYF
TRBV4-3,-,-,15,TRBJ1-5,TGCGCCAGCAGCCAAGAATGGGGTTACAATCAGCCCCAGCATTTT,CASSQEWGYNQPQHF
TRBV9,-,-,15,TRBJ2-5,TGTGCCAGCAGCGTAGGCCAATCTACAGTGGAGACCCAGTACTTC,CASSVGQSTVETQYF
TRBV4-1,TRBD1,-,16,TRBJ1-4,TGCGCCAGCAGCCCAGTCGGGGACAGGGATCGCGAAAAACTGTTTTTT,CASSPVGDRDREKLFF
TRBV5-6,TRBD1,-,14,TRBJ1-5,TGTGCCAGCAGCCATGGGACAGGGCCCGAGCCCCAGCATTTT,CASSHGTGPEPQHF
TRBV2,TRBD1,-,14,TRBJ1-4,TGTGCCAGCAGTTACAGGGGTACTAATGAAAAACTGTTTTTT,CASSYRGTNEKLFF
TRBV7-8,-,once,19,TRBJ1-1,TGTGCCAGCCGCAAAAGCCAGGGAAAGGGGAGGATTGAACACTCTGAAGCTTTCTTT,CASRKSQGKGRIEHSEAFF
TRBV7-9,-,-,16,TRBJ1-3,TGTGCCAGCAGCCTAGAGGTGACAGACTCTGGAAACACCATATATTTT,CASSLEVTDSGNTIYF
TRBV29-1,TRBD2,-,16,TRBJ2-1,TGCAGCGTTGGAGGGAAGACTAGCGGGAGCCCAAATGAGCAGTTCTTC,CSVGGKTSGSPNEQFF
TRBV13,-,-,18,TRBJ2-5,TGTGCCAGCAGCTTCGGGGGTGGCGTTTTAACGGGCCAAGAGACCCAGTACTTC,CASSFGGGVLTGQETQYF
TRBV27,TRBD2,-,14,TRBJ2-7,TGTGCCAGCAGCCCACTAGCGGGGGCTTACGAGCAGTACTTC,CASSPLAGAYEQYF
TRBV2,-,-,16,TRBJ1-1,TGTGCCAGCAGTGAAATAGAAGGGGGGTGGAACACTGAAGCTTTCTTT,CASSEIEGGWNTEAFF
TRBV2,TRBD1,-,16,TRBJ2-1,TGTGCCAGCAGTGAAGCTCCGGGACAGGGACACAATGAGCAGTTCTTC,CASSEAPGQGHNEQFF
TRBV4-2,TRBD1,-,16,TRBJ1-2,TGTGCCAGCAGCCAGGAGAACAGGGGGGTTTACTATGGCTACACCTTC,CASSQENRGVYYGYTF
TRBV6-1,-,once,15,TRBJ2-7,TGTGCCAGCAGTGCGGATGCAGGGAATTTAAGCGAGCAGTACTTC,CASSADAGNLSEQYF
TRBV2,TRBD1,-,14,TRBJ1-5,TGTGCCAGCAGTCAAGGGACAGGGAATCAGCCCCAGCATTTT,CASSQGTGNQPQHF
TRBV20-1,-,-,10,TRBJ1-1,TGCAGTGCCGTACAATCTGAAGCTTTCTTT,CSAVQSEAFF
TRBV7-3,-,once,15,TRBJ2-3,TGTGCCAGCAGCTTAACGGGGAGAAGCACAGATACGCAGTATTTT,CASSLTGRSTDTQYF
TRBV4-3,TRBD2,-,15,TRBJ2-7,TGCGCCAGCAGCCCCGGACTAGCGGGAGCTTACGAGCAGTACTTC,CASSPGLAGAYEQYF
TRBV7-6,-,-,12,TRBJ1-1,TGTGCCAGCAGCGGAGAGGGCACTGAAGCTTTCTTT,CASSGEGTEAFF
TRBV10-3,-,once,14,TRBJ2-7,TGTGCCATCAGTGAGCAGGGGCGGTCCTACGAGCAGTACTTC,CAISEQGRSYEQYF
TRBV10-3,-,-,12,TRBJ1-1,TGTGCCATCAGTGAGGAGGGTTTTGAAGCTTTCTTT,CAISEEGFEAFF
TRBV7-9,-,-,16,TRBJ2-5,TGTGCCAGCAGCTTAGTTCCGGAAGCTTCTCAAGAGACCCAGTACTTC,CASSLVPEASQETQYF
TRBV29-1,TRBD2,-,16,TRBJ2-1,TGCAGCGTAACCGGGACTAGCGGGAGCTCCTACAATGAGCAGTTCTTC,CSVTGTSGSSYNEQFF
TRBV5-1,-,-,16,TRBJ2-7,TGCGCCAGCAGCTTGGAAGGGACTTCGAGCTCCTACGAGCAGTACTTC,CASSLEGTSSSYEQYF
TRBV11-2,TRBD2,-,14,TRBJ2-3,TGTGCCAGCAGCCTACCGGGGGGGGCAGATACGCAGTATTTT,CASSLPGGADTQYF
TRBV7-9,-,-,13,TRBJ1-2,TGTGCCAGCAGCCCGTCCGGGGACTATGGCTACACCTTC,CASSPSGDYGYTF
TRBV27,TRBD2,-,12,TRBJ2-1,TGTGCCAGCAGTCGGGGGGGGACAAGGCAGTTCTTC,CASSRGGTRQFF
TRBV27,-,-,14,TRBJ2-6,TGTGCCAGCGGGTTCAAGGGAGGCGCCAACGTCCTGACTTTC,CASGFKGGANVLTF
TRBV9,TRBD2,-,13,TRBJ2-7,TGTGCCAGCAGTTCCAGCGGGAGTTACGAGCAGTACTTC,CASSSSGSYEQYF
TRBV9,TRBD1,once,15,TRBJ2-7,TGTGCCAGCAGCGCTGGGACAGGTAAAACCTACGAGCAGTACTTC,CASSAGTGKTYEQYF
TRBV13,-,-,17,TRBJ2-7,TGTGCCAGCAGACATACAGGGGTTAGCGGGACGTCGTACGAGCAGTACTTC,CASRHTGVSGTSYEQYF
TRBV4-3,-,-,13,TRBJ2-1,TGCGCCAGCAGCCAAGGAGGGGAAAATGAGCAGTTCTTC,CASSQGGENEQFF
TRBV6-4,-,-,15,TRBJ2-7,TGTGCCAGCAGTGTCGACCTCTCAGTAGTCTACGAGCAGTACTTC,CASSVDLSVVYEQYF
TRBV30,-,once,12,TRBJ2-5,TGTGCCTGGAGTAATGTCGGGGAGACCCAGTACTTC,CAWSNVGETQYF
TRBV7-9,-,-,14,TRBJ2-4,TGTGCCAGCAGCTTAGTTTTGGCCAAAAACATTCAGTACTTC,CASSLVLAKNIQYF
TRBV7-9,-,-,15,TRBJ2-1,TGTGCCAGCAGCTTATCTTCGACAGCCAAGGGGGAGCAGTTCTTC,CASSLSSTAKGEQFF
TRBV7-3,-,-,16,TRBJ2-2,TGTGCCGGCAGCTCCCATGAGGGGAGCAACACCGGGGAGCTGTTTTTT,CAGSSHEGSNTGELFF
TRBV7-6,-,-,15,TRBJ2-7,TGTGCCAGCAGCACACGGAGGGGGCCAGCGGAGGAGCAGTACTTC,CASSTRRGPAEEQYF
TRBV7-9,TRBD1,-,16,TRBJ1-3,TGTGCCAGCAGCCTCGGCCAGGGGGCGCCTGGAAACACCATATATTTT,CASSLGQGAPGNTIYF
TRBV7-9,TRBD1,-,13,TRBJ2-4,TGTGCCAGCAGCCAGGGGGCCACGGGCATTCAGTACTTC,CASSQGATGIQYF
TRBV11-2,TRBD2,-,15,TRBJ2-1,TGTGCCAGCAGCGATGGGACTAGCGGGAGCAATGAGCAGTTCTTC,CASSDGTSGSNEQFF
TRBV29-1,TRBD1,-,14,TRBJ2-1,TGCAGCGTTGAAGTGGGACAGGGTTACAATGAGCAGTTCTTC,CSVEVGQGYNEQFF
TRBV6-1,TRBD1,-,16,TRBJ2-7,TGTGCCAGCAGTGGCCCTCCGTGGGACAGGGATTACGAGCAGTACTTC,CASSGPPWDRDYEQYF
TRBV27,-,-,12,TRBJ2-1,TGTGCCAGCAGTTTCCCGGGGGCTCAGCAGTTCTTC,CASSFPGAQQFF
TRBV6-5,-,-,14,TRBJ2-7,TGTGCCAGCAGTTACGGGCAGCTGTCCTACGAGCAGTACTTC,CASSYGQLSYEQYF
TRBV6-5,-,-,13,TRBJ1-2,TGTGCCAGCAGGACTGGGAGCGGAGGACCGGACACCTTC,CASRTGSGGPDTF
TRBV28,TRBD2,-,22,TRBJ2-3,TGTGCCAGCAGTTTAAATCTTCTGTCGCGGCGGGGACTAGCGGGAGATCCAGATACGCAGTATTTT,CASSLNLLSRRGLAGDPDTQYF
TRBV9,TRBD2,-,16,TRBJ2-1,TGTGCCAGCAGCGGGTTTCTAGCGGGAGGTTTCAATGAGCAGTTCTTC,CASSGFLAGGFNEQFF
TRBV5-5,TRBD1,-,15,TRBJ1-2,TGTGCCAGCAGCCGTCTGGGACAGGCTAACTATGGCTACACCTTC,CASSRLGQANYGYTF